The 8 T cell receptor beta chains below all came from one sample that was sequenced in a study of a mutant IDH1 vaccine in newly diagnosed glioma. Using immunoSEQ multiplex PCR, the repertoire was profiled, and TCRdb retains in-frame clones only, with some absent. The data show approximately 64,000 clones, 65% to 85% seen once. These receptors' targets are unknown. Time point meaning: week 11, during vaccination. It was 300 ug of mutant IDH1 20-mer peptide that made up each vaccine dose, given with topical imiquimod. Sequencing used PBMCs, obtained from a glioma patient whose treatment included an IDH1 peptide vaccine. The receptor source for this set is a woman in her forties or fifties with glioma.

The chain uses TRBV2 and TRBJ2-3, with 9 bases matching TRBD2. J gave up 3 bases and V 8 bases, and 12 bases lay outside the gene matches. The germline V gene has CDR1 SNHLY and CDR2 FYNNEI. CDR3 length equals 16 residues. This chain's CDR3 is CASDPLRGGQTDTQYF. DNA for the CDR3: TGTGCCAGCGACCCGTTGCGGGGGGGCCAAACAGATACGCAGTATTTT.

The chain has TRBV7-9 and TRBJ1-4; D remains unclear. V lost 4 bases, J lost 0 bases, and 9 bases lay in between. Looked up from germline, CDR1 is SEHNR and CDR2 is FQNEAQ (reference sequence). The CDR3 contains 15 residues. CDR3 DNA sequence: TGTGCCAGCAGCTCGGGAGACGCAACTAATGAAAAACTGTTTTTT. This codes for CASSSGDATNEKLFF.

The chain links TRBV4-1 to TRBJ2-7; D not certain. The CDR3 is made up of 12 amino acids. Trimming took 4 bases from V and 3 from J, leaving 7 bases between them. CDR1 MGHRA and CDR2 YSYEKL come from the germline V gene. This chain's CDR3 is CASSPNGYEQYF. The CDR3 DNA is TGCGCCAGCAGCCCGAATGGCTACGAGCAGTACTTC.

The chain has TRBV6-1 and TRBJ1-5, with D possibly matching TRBD1 (6 bases). Germline CDR1 is MNHNS and CDR2 is SASEGT. The length of the CDR3 is 17 residues. V was pared by 0 bases and J by 1 base, with 13 bases between. CDR3 bases: TGTGCCAGCAGTGAAGCGAGGGGGGCTCGAAGCAATCAGCCCCAGCATTTT. Residues: CASSEARGARSNQPQHF.

The rearrangement joins TRBV5-1 to TRBJ2-7; 8 bases agree with TRBD1. CDR3 length: 15 amino acids. The J segment lost 1 base and the V segment lost 4 bases, leaving 7 bases of the junction unmatched. Germline V gives CDR1 SGHRS, CDR2 YFSETQ. CDR3 bases: TGCGCCAGCAGCATAGACAGGGGAAGATCCTACGAGCAGTACTTC. Its protein is CASSIDRGRSYEQYF. Variable domain in full (rest from reference TRBV5-1 and TRBJ2-7): KAGVTQTPRYLIKTRGQQVTLSCSPISGHRSVSWYQQTPGQGLQFLFEYFSETQRNKGNFPGRFSGRQFSNSRSEMNVSTLELGDSALYLCASSIDRGRSYEQYFGPGTRLTVT.

The rearrangement links TRBV19 to TRBJ2-3, with D perhaps matching TRBD1 (5 bases). Germline V lookup: CDR1 LNHDA, CDR2 SQIVND (reference sequence). The CDR3 is 15 residues long. Trimming cost V 7 bases and J 8 bases, with 22 bases left between them. The chain's CDR3 is CASTSFRAGHGTQYF. CDR3 sequence (DNA): TGTGCCAGTACCTCGTTTAGGGCAGGGCATGGTACGCAGTATTTT.

The genes are TRBV5-1 and TRBJ1-3; 7 nucleotides match TRBD1. Germline V gene lookup returns CDR1 SGHRS and CDR2 YFSETQ. This CDR3 contains 17 residues. V trimming: 3 bases; J trimming: 0 bases; junction bases outside the gene matches: 9. In nucleotides, the CDR3 is TGCGCCAGCAGCTCCACGGTACAGGGGAGCTCTGGAAACACCATATATTTT. This codes for CASSSTVQGSSGNTIYF.

J is TRBJ1-5 and V is TRBV2, with 11 positions matching TRBD1. There are 15 residues in the CDR3. Losses at the gene ends were 7 bases for V and 6 bases for J; bases not matched to a gene: 8. Germline V gives CDR1 SNHLY, CDR2 FYNNEI. Written as DNA, the CDR3 is TGTGCCAGCACCCCGGGACAGGGGGTTAGTCAGCCCCAGCATTTT. As protein: CASTPGQGVSQPQHF.